This T cell receptor (beta chain) came from a study of blood T cell repertoires in COVID-19. Study information: Spain, Italy and the United States supplied samples that represented acute and convalescent COVID-19. T cells, B-cell-depleted T cells, or PBMCs supplied cDNA or gDNA.

As originally analysed: For nucleated cells, counts were estimated from reference gene primer amplification. This table comes from immunoSEQ multiplex PCR, and its TCRdb copy is limited to in-frame clones, with some not included. V and J calls and clone size are given by that table; D and trimming were obtained from the DNA. The table shows about 120,000 clones, with 82% occurring only once. The CDR3 has 17 residues. V was clipped by 6 bases and J by 5 bases, with 25 bases between them. From germline, CDR1 is MNHEY and CDR2 SMNVEV (reference sequence). Sequencing was done on a sample of peripheral blood. This receptor was obtained from a woman in her 70s with acute or convalescent COVID-19. V usage is TRBV27 and J usage is TRBJ1-1; D is possibly TRBD1 (5 bases). CDR3 sequence (DNA): TGTGCCAGCAGAAAAGAATCCCTTCGCAGGCGGGGGACTGAAGCTTTCTTT. It translates to CASRKESLRRRGTEAFF.